These 17 T cell receptor beta chains originate from one sample sequenced in a study of T cell changes during pregnancy in multiple sclerosis. Sequencing used immunoSEQ multiplex PCR; TCRdb keeps in-frame clones, though not all of them. The sample yields almost 55,000 clones, about 88% seen once. The starting material was CD8+ T cells from peripheral blood mononuclear cells, obtained before pregnancy. These receptors were collected from a female donor with multiple sclerosis, enrolled in a pregnancy study.

The V call is TRBV7-9, the J call TRBJ2-5; D ambiguous. CDR1 and CDR2 (germline): SEHNR, FQNEAQ (reference sequence). The CDR3 runs 15 residues. The V end lost 5 bases, the J end lost 2 bases, and 15 bases lay between the germline ends. As DNA, the CDR3 is TGTGCCAGCAGCCTTATTACAGAAACTCAAGAGACCCAGTACTTC. Translated: CASSLITETQETQYF.

The chain employs TRBV4-1 and TRBJ2-3; D might be TRBD2 (6 bases). V lost 2 bases, J lost 9 bases, and 15 bases lay in between. This CDR3 is built from 14 residues. Germline values: CDR1 MGHRA, CDR2 YSYEKL. CDR3 protein: CASSQLEGPTTQYF. In nucleotides, the CDR3 is TGCGCCAGCAGCCAATTGGAGGGCCCAACGACGCAGTATTTT.

The CDR3 DNA reads as TGTGCCAGCAGCCAACTCCCGGGACAGGGTGCAGATACGCAGTATTTT. It yields the protein CASSQLPGQGADTQYF. This chain links TRBV14 with TRBJ2-3, with 9 bases aligning to TRBD1. Trimming removed 2 bases from V and 4 bases from J; junction bases left unmatched: 7. The CDR3 totals 16 residues. Per the germline V gene, CDR1 is SGHDN and CDR2 is FVKESK.

The V and J genes are TRBV4-1 and TRBJ2-2; TRBD1 aligns across 7 bases. V shed 3 bases, J shed 6 bases, and the junction held 1 base outside the gene matches. Germline V CDR1 and CDR2: MGHRA, YSYEKL. The CDR3 consists of 13 residues. The DNA for the CDR3 is TGCGCCAGCAGCCATCAGGGGGCCGGGGAGCTGTTTTTT. The encoded protein is CASSHQGAGELFF.

The V call is TRBV30, the J call TRBJ2-7; 7 nucleotides match TRBD1. The junction had 4 bases not matched to a gene; V was cut back by 5 bases and J by 3 bases. The CDR3 runs 12 residues. The germline CDR1 and CDR2 sequences are GTSNPN and SVGIG (reference sequence). As DNA, the CDR3 is TGTGCCTGGGGGGACAGTCTCTACGAGCAGTACTTC. It yields the protein CAWGDSLYEQYF. Variable domain in full (rest from reference TRBV30 and TRBJ2-7): SQTIHQWPATLVQPVGSPLSLECTVEGTSNPNLYWYRQAAGRGLQLLFYSVGIGQISSEVPQNLSASRPQDRQFILSSKKLLLSDSGFYLCAWGDSLYEQYFGPGTRLTVT.

This clone was seen only once. This chain uses TRBV6-5 with TRBJ2-5; possible D gene TRBD2, 5 bases. Per germline, CDR1 MNHEY and CDR2 SVGAGI. V was trimmed by 2 bases and J by 5 bases, leaving 6 bases between them. The CDR3 is 12 residues long. The CDR3 DNA reads TGTGCCAGCAGTTACCCGGGGGAGACCCAGTACTTC. It translates to CASSYPGETQYF.

J is TRBJ1-1 and V is TRBV6-6; D remains unclear. The germline CDR1 and CDR2 sequences are MNHNY and SVGAGI (reference sequence). Trimming took off 0 bases at V and 3 bases at J, with 5 bases between the two ends. The CDR3 runs to 13 residues. CDR3 DNA sequence: TGTGCCAGCAGTTACTCCTTCGACACTGAAGCTTTCTTT. Its protein product is CASSYSFDTEAFF.

The V and J genes are TRBV19 and TRBJ2-3, with 9 bases identical to TRBD2. J was trimmed by 3 bases and V by 5 bases; bases with no gene match: 9. Germline values: CDR1 LNHDA, CDR2 SQIVND (reference sequence). The CDR3 loop spans 16 amino acids. As DNA, the CDR3 is TGTGCCAGTAGTCCGATCCGGGCGGGGGGGACAGATACGCAGTATTTT. This codes for CASSPIRAGGTDTQYF.

J is TRBJ2-1 and V is TRBV19; D uncertain. Trimming pared 8 bases from V and 0 bases from J, leaving 8 bases between. The CDR3 has 13 amino acids. CDR1 LNHDA and CDR2 SQIVND come from the germline V gene (reference sequence). This CDR3 is CASAVSSYNEQFF. The CDR3 DNA reads as TGTGCCAGTGCGGTGAGCTCCTACAATGAGCAGTTCTTC.

The V call is TRBV7-3, the J call TRBJ2-7; D gene ambiguous. Germline V gene lookup returns CDR1 SGHTA and CDR2 FQGTGA. This CDR3 is built from 13 residues. Trimming pared 3 bases from V and 7 bases from J, leaving 13 bases between. The CDR3 is CASSFRLGWEQYF. In DNA, the CDR3 is TGTGCCAGCAGCTTCCGACTCGGTTGGGAGCAGTACTTC.

The J gene is TRBJ2-3, the V gene TRBV6-5; 10 positions match TRBD1. This CDR3 has 15 amino acids. Germline V lookup: CDR1 MNHEY, CDR2 SVGAGI. J was trimmed by 6 bases and V by 2 bases; bases with no gene match: 5. The CDR3 DNA sequence: TGTGCCAGCAGTTACGGGACAGGGGTATCGGATACGCAGTATTTT. Residues: CASSYGTGVSDTQYF.

CDR3 sequence (DNA): TGCGCCAGCAGCCAAGCAGGGGGCAGGACTGAAGCTTTCTTT. Protein: CASSQAGGRTEAFF. This chain joins TRBV4-3 and TRBJ1-1, with 8 bases lining up with TRBD1. Germline loops: CDR1 LGHNA, CDR2 YSLEER. J lost 5 bases, V lost 1 base, and 3 bases had no gene match. CDR3 length: 14 amino acids.

This chain's CDR3 is CASSSRTGGRTGELFF. The DNA of the CDR3 is TGTGCCAGCAGTTCTAGGACAGGGGGCCGAACCGGGGAGCTGTTTTTT. The rearrangement links TRBV7-9 to TRBJ2-2; TRBD1 matches 11 bases. CDR3 length: 16 amino acids. Germline V lookup: CDR1 SEHNR, CDR2 FQNEAQ (reference sequence). V shed 6 bases and J 5 bases; nucleotides not matched to a gene: 8. Full variable domain (remainder filled in from reference TRBV7-9 and TRBJ2-2): DTGVSQNPRHKITKRGQNVTFRCDPISEHNRLYWYRQTLGQGPEFLTYFQNEAQLEKSRLLSDRFSAERPKGSFSTLEIQRTEQGDSAMYLCASSSRTGGRTGELFFGEGSRLTVL.

V gene TRBV7-2 combines with J gene TRBJ2-3, with a tentative D call TRBD1 (6 bases). This CDR3 has 16 residues. Germline CDR1 SGHTA, CDR2 FQGNSA. V was cut by 1 base and J by 3 bases, with 14 bases left in between. CDR3: CASSLGQGKWTDTQYF. Here the CDR3 DNA reads TGTGCCAGCAGCTTAGGTCAGGGGAAGTGGACAGATACGCAGTATTTT.

The J gene is TRBJ1-1, the V gene TRBV25-1, with unresolved D. V was trimmed by 5 bases and J by 7 bases, leaving 8 bases between them. The germline CDR1 and CDR2 sequences are MGHDK and SYGVNS. The CDR3 has 11 residues. The CDR3 loop reads CASSKGSEAFF. DNA for the CDR3: TGTGCCAGCAGTAAAGGGAGTGAAGCTTTCTTT.

The V and J genes are TRBV6-4 and TRBJ2-3; tentative D call: TRBD2 (5 bases). There are 14 residues in the CDR3. The V end lost 4 bases, the J end lost 0 bases, and 8 bases lay between the germline ends. Looked up from germline, CDR1 is MRHNA and CDR2 is SNTAGT. CDR3 residues: CASSAEESTDTQYF. CDR3 sequence (DNA): TGTGCCAGCAGTGCGGAGGAAAGCACAGATACGCAGTATTTT.

The chain carries TRBV30 and TRBJ2-2; TRBD1 is a possible D gene (6 bases). V was clipped by 4 bases and J by 4 bases, with 10 bases between them. Germline V CDR1 and CDR2: GTSNPN, SVGIG (reference sequence). The CDR3 has 13 residues. The CDR3 sequence: CAWTGQITGELFF. DNA of the CDR3: TGTGCCTGGACCGGACAGATCACCGGGGAGCTGTTTTTT.